Following are 31 T cell receptor beta chains from one sample sequenced in a study of shared clonotypes between healthy human individuals. Repertoires were generated with immunoSEQ multiplex PCR, while TCRdb's copy carries only in-frame clones and drops some. The sample consists of about 1 million clones, roughly 80% of them appearing once. Sample: memory CD4+ T cells sorted from blood. Subset of the sample: CD45RA-negative fraction. These receptors were collected from a man aged 18 to 30 in good health.

J is TRBJ2-5 and V is TRBV2; TRBD2 agrees at 7 bases. The CDR3 is made up of 15 amino acids. The junction had 11 bases not matched to a gene; V was cut back by 8 bases and J by 2 bases. Germline CDR1 SNHLY, CDR2 FYNNEI. In DNA form, the CDR3 reads TGTGCCAGCGAGCGGGACGGAGGGCCACAAGAGACCCAGTACTTC. Translated, it gives CASERDGGPQETQYF.

V gene TRBV28 combines with J gene TRBJ2-7; 9 bases are a match to TRBD1. V lost 6 bases and J lost 0; bases outside the gene matches: 6. Germline CDR1 reads MDHEN; CDR2 reads SYDVKM. CDR3 length: 15 residues. Written as DNA, the CDR3 is TGTGCCAGCAGCGCGACAGGGGGGAGCTCCTACGAGCAGTACTTC. As protein: CASSATGGSSYEQYF.

V is TRBV5-5 and J is TRBJ1-4; D is possibly TRBD1 (6 bases). CDR1 SGHKS and CDR2 YYEKEE come from the germline V gene (reference sequence). The CDR3 runs 18 residues. The V and J ends lost 4 bases and 4 bases respectively, with 23 bases between them. In DNA, the CDR3 is TGTGCCAGCAGCCAAAGATGGTCGTTAGACAGGAGTAATGAAAAACTGTTTTTT. Translation gives CASSQRWSLDRSNEKLFF.

This CDR3 is CSAQEGANYEQYF. The CDR3 DNA reads TGCAGCGCTCAAGAGGGGGCCAACTACGAGCAGTACTTC. The chain links TRBV29-1 to TRBJ2-7; 7 positions agree with TRBD1. The CDR3 runs to 13 residues. Germline lookup yields CDR1 SQVTM and CDR2 ANQGSEA. The J segment lost 3 bases and the V segment lost 7 bases, leaving 9 bases of the junction unmatched.

The chain is built from TRBV6-4 and TRBJ1-5; D not certain. The length of the CDR3 is 15 residues. V lost 6 bases and J lost 0, with 12 bases in between. Germline V gene lookup returns CDR1 MRHNA and CDR2 SNTAGT. CDR3 sequence (DNA): TGTGCCAGCAGCGAGATACGGGATAGCAATCAGCCCCAGCATTTT. Protein: CASSEIRDSNQPQHF.

The chain combines TRBV7-2 with TRBJ2-4; D is undetermined. V dropped 1 base and J dropped 2 bases, with 9 bases sitting between them. This CDR3 is 15 amino acids long. Germline assignment: CDR1 SGHTA and CDR2 FQGNSA. The CDR3 nucleotides read TGTGCCAGCAGCTTAGACCTAGGCACCAAAAACATTCAGTACTTC. Translated: CASSLDLGTKNIQYF.

This clone was seen just once. Other DNA sequences in the sample encode the same CDR3. This rearrangement joins TRBV7-9 to TRBJ2-3; weak D call: TRBD2 (5 bases). Germline V gene data show CDR1 as SEHNR and CDR2 as FQNEAQ (reference sequence). V was clipped by 3 bases and J by 3 bases, with 7 bases between them. The length of the CDR3 is 13 residues. The CDR3 loop reads CASSLDLTDTQYF. DNA for the CDR3: TGTGCCAGCAGCTTGGACTTAACAGATACGCAGTATTTT.

This clone was found a few times. V gene TRBV11-2 combines with J gene TRBJ2-1; 11 bases align to TRBD2. The CDR3 covers 16 residues. V shed 1 base, J shed 4 bases, and the junction held 3 bases outside the gene matches. Germline CDR1 is SGHAT and CDR2 is FQNNGV. The CDR3 is CASSLVLAGGYNEQFF. In DNA form, the CDR3 reads TGTGCCAGCAGCTTAGTTCTAGCGGGGGGTTACAATGAGCAGTTCTTC.

The chain links TRBV7-9 to TRBJ1-2, with a weak D call TRBD1 (5 bases). Looked up from germline, CDR1 is SEHNR and CDR2 is FQNEAQ (reference sequence). V dropped 2 bases and J dropped 3 bases, with 7 bases sitting between them. This CDR3 is 13 amino acids long. CDR3 bases: TGTGCCAGCAGCTTATTGGGGGACTATGGCTACACCTTC. Its translation is CASSLLGDYGYTF.

This chain links TRBV5-6 with TRBJ2-3; 9 bases are shared with TRBD1. Germline lookup yields CDR1 SGHDT and CDR2 YYEEEE. The CDR3 contains 14 residues. V shed 6 bases and J 3 bases; nucleotides not matched to a gene: 5. The CDR3 DNA follows: TGTGCCAGCACCTGGGGGACAGGGACAGATACGCAGTATTTT. Translated: CASTWGTGTDTQYF. The full variable domain, with the rest looked up from reference TRBV5-6 and TRBJ2-3, is DAGVTQSPTHLIKTRGQQVTLRCSPKSGHDTVSWYQQALGQGPQFIFQYYEEEERQRGNFPDRFSGHQFPNYSSELNVNALLLGDSALYLCASTWGTGTDTQYFGPGTRLTVL.

For this clone: The sample contains more than one DNA sequence encoding this CDR3. The gene calls are TRBV19 and TRBJ2-3; D is possibly TRBD1 (6 bases). Germline V gene lookup returns CDR1 LNHDA and CDR2 SQIVND (reference sequence). This CDR3 contains 14 residues. V lost 3 bases to trimming and J lost 1 base, with 8 bases between them. The DNA for the CDR3 is TGTGCCAGTAGTATGGGGGCCCGCACAGATACGCAGTATTTT. It yields the protein CASSMGARTDTQYF.

The chain links TRBV11-2 to TRBJ1-1; D may be TRBD1 (6 bases). V lost 1 base, J lost 4 bases, and 10 bases lay in between. Germline V gene lookup returns CDR1 SGHAT and CDR2 FQNNGV. The CDR3 runs 14 residues. CDR3 coding DNA: TGTGCCAGCAGCTTAGGACAGGCCTTCACTGAAGCTTTCTTT. Its translation is CASSLGQAFTEAFF.

The chain uses TRBV18 and TRBJ1-5; weak D call: TRBD1 (5 bases). CDR3 length: 17 residues. V was clipped by 0 bases and J by 3 bases, with 15 bases between them. The germline CDR1 and CDR2 sequences are KGHSH and LQKENI. The CDR3 sequence: CASSPPGAGNANQPQHF. As DNA, the CDR3 is TGTGCCAGCTCACCACCGGGAGCAGGGAACGCCAATCAGCCCCAGCATTTT.

J is TRBJ1-2 and V is TRBV28; 7 nucleotides align to TRBD1. The V gene's germline CDR1 is MDHEN and CDR2 SYDVKM. The CDR3 is 18 amino acids. V gave up 3 bases and J gave up 4 bases; unmatched junction bases: 17. The CDR3 nucleotides read TGTGCCAGCAGTTTGGGCTACAACAACCCGGACAGGTCCTATGGCTACACCTTC. Translation: CASSLGYNNPDRSYGYTF.

The chain joins TRBV30 to TRBJ1-3; TRBD1 agrees at 12 bases. CDR1 is GTSNPN, CDR2 SVGIG, per germline (reference sequence). Losses at the gene ends were 0 bases for V and 2 bases for J; bases not matched to a gene: 2. The CDR3 loop spans 16 amino acids. The CDR3 spells CAWSVGTGGAGNTIYF. DNA for the CDR3: TGTGCCTGGAGTGTCGGGACAGGGGGCGCTGGAAACACCATATATTTT.

The chain links TRBV9 to TRBJ2-7, with a possible D match to TRBD1 (6 bases). The CDR3 length is 15 residues. V lost 4 bases and J lost 0, with 14 bases in between. CDR1 is SGDLS and CDR2 is YYNGEE in the germline V gene. This CDR3 is CASSPSLGGSYEQYF. The CDR3 nucleotides read TGTGCCAGCAGCCCCTCGTTAGGGGGCTCCTACGAGCAGTACTTC.

This clone appeared many times. This chain links TRBV5-1 with TRBJ1-5; 7 bases agree with TRBD1. This CDR3 spans 13 amino acids. V lost 4 bases, J lost 9 bases, and 7 bases stayed unmatched. Germline V CDR1 and CDR2: SGHRS, YFSETQ. The CDR3 nucleotides are TGCGCCAGCAGCGCAGGACAGGCGGGGCCCCAGCATTTT. This codes for CASSAGQAGPQHF.

Details on this clone: In the same sample, other DNA sequences code for this CDR3. J is TRBJ2-5 and V is TRBV11-2; TRBD2 might be the D (6 bases). The germline V gene encodes CDR1 SGHAT and CDR2 FQNNGV. CDR3 size: 12 residues. Trimming stripped 3 bases from V and 5 bases from J, with 7 bases between. The CDR3 loop reads CASSFGGETQYF. The CDR3 region has the DNA TGTGCCAGCAGCTTTGGGGGGGAGACCCAGTACTTC.

V gene TRBV4-1 combines with J gene TRBJ2-3, with D perhaps TRBD2 (7 bases). The CDR3 consists of 15 residues. V shed 4 bases and J shed 3 bases, with 14 bases lying between them. Per the germline V gene, CDR1 is MGHRA and CDR2 is YSYEKL. The CDR3 nucleotides read TGCGCCAGCAGCCCCCCAGGGGAGGGAACAGATACGCAGTATTTT. Translated, it gives CASSPPGEGTDTQYF.

Comment on this clone: A much larger clone differs from this one at a single base, so this may be a read error. This chain joins TRBV6-5 and TRBJ2-7, with D maybe TRBD1 (6 bases). CDR1 and CDR2 (germline): MNHEY, SVGAGI. Trimming took 5 bases from V and 2 from J, leaving 7 bases between them. The CDR3 has 12 amino acids. CDR3 sequence (DNA): TGTGCCAGCAGTGGGGACACCTACGAGCAGTACTTC. It translates to CASSGDTYEQYF.

The genes are TRBV5-1 and TRBJ2-1; a weak D match, TRBD2 (6 bases). Between the trimmed V and J ends, which lost 0 bases and 8 bases, there was a span of 9 bases. There are 13 residues in the CDR3. CDR1 is SGHRS, CDR2 YFSETQ, per germline. The CDR3 here is CASSLVLAHEQFF. The CDR3 region has the DNA TGCGCCAGCAGCTTGGTCCTAGCGCATGAGCAGTTCTTC. The full variable domain, with the rest looked up from reference TRBV5-1 and TRBJ2-1, is KAGVTQTPRYLIKTRGQQVTLSCSPISGHRSVSWYQQTPGQGLQFLFEYFSETQRNKGNFPGRFSGRQFSNSRSEMNVSTLELGDSALYLCASSLVLAHEQFFGPGTRLTVL.

CDR3 protein: CASSSRGQGDTQYF. Here the CDR3 DNA reads TGTGCCAGTAGTTCCCGGGGTCAGGGAGATACGCAGTATTTT. This sequence joins TRBV19 and TRBJ2-3, with D possibly being TRBD1 or TRBD2 (5 bases each). Germline values: CDR1 LNHDA, CDR2 SQIVND (reference sequence). Trimming pared 5 bases from V and 5 bases from J, leaving 14 bases between. This CDR3 has 14 amino acids.

The gene calls are TRBV9 and TRBJ2-3; D unresolved. Trimming removed 0 bases at V and 7 bases at J, with 12 bases between. Per the germline V gene, CDR1 is SGDLS and CDR2 is YYNGEE. The CDR3 extends over 14 amino acids. The DNA of the CDR3 is TGTGCCAGCAGCGTAGCAGGTGCCACGAATACGCAGTATTTT. The encoded protein is CASSVAGATNTQYF. Filled out from reference TRBV9 and TRBJ2-3, the complete variable domain reads DSGVTQTPKHLITATGQRVTLRCSPRSGDLSVYWYQQSLDQGLQFLIQYYNGEERAKGNILERFSAQQFPDLHSELNLSSLELGDSALYFCASSVAGATNTQYFGPGTRLTVL.

This chain connects TRBV5-4 to TRBJ1-2, with unresolved D. The length of the CDR3 is 14 residues. CDR1 is SGHNT and CDR2 is YYREEE in the germline V gene (reference sequence). Trimming took off 0 bases at V and 8 bases at J, with 14 bases between the two ends. The CDR3 here is CASSLARQAKGYTF. CDR3 DNA sequence: TGTGCCAGCAGCTTGGCCCGGCAGGCCAAGGGCTACACCTTC. The complete variable domain, with remaining parts taken from reference TRBV5-4 and TRBJ1-2, reads ETGVTQSPTHLIKTRGQQVTLRCSSQSGHNTVSWYQQALGQGPQFIFQYYREEENGRGNFPPRFSGLQFPNYSSELNVNALELDDSALYLCASSLARQAKGYTFGSGTRLTVV.

V gene TRBV27 combines with J gene TRBJ2-3, with D uncertain. CDR3 length: 17 amino acids. Germline-derived CDR1 and CDR2 are MNHEY and SMNVEV (reference sequence). Trimming removed 0 bases at V and 5 bases at J, with 18 bases between. CDR3 amino acids: CASSLSAIIRKVDTQYF. The DNA of the CDR3 is TGTGCCAGCAGTTTATCGGCTATCATCAGGAAGGTAGATACGCAGTATTTT.

This clone appeared once. The rearrangement uses TRBV10-3 and TRBJ2-2; tentatively, D is TRBD1 (6 bases). CDR1 is ENHRY, CDR2 SYGVKD, per germline. V was cut by 7 bases and J by 9 bases, with 21 bases left in between. This CDR3 has 15 residues. The CDR3 DNA sequence: TGTGCCATCACTCCGGACAGCCCCGGGCCCCGGGAGCTGTTTTTT. Its protein is CAITPDSPGPRELFF.

This clone was seen a single time. CDR3 amino acids: CASSPLGQGSGNEQFF. CDR3 nucleotide sequence: TGTGCCAGCTCACCGCTGGGACAGGGGTCCGGTAATGAGCAGTTCTTC. The chain is built from TRBV18 and TRBJ2-1; the match to TRBD1 covers 10 bases. This CDR3 has 16 residues. CDR1 and CDR2 from the germline V gene are KGHSH and LQKENI. J lost 7 bases, V lost 3 bases, and 9 bases had no gene match.

The gene calls are TRBV4-3 and TRBJ2-2; possibly TRBD1 or TRBD2 for D (6 bases each). The CDR3 contains 20 residues. V lost 1 base to trimming and J lost 0 bases, with 21 bases between them. Germline V CDR1 and CDR2: LGHNA, YSLEER. Written as DNA, the CDR3 is TGCGCCAGCAGCCAAGCACCACACGGGATCGGGGGCACGAACACCGGGGAGCTGTTTTTT. Its translation: CASSQAPHGIGGTNTGELFF.

The gene calls are TRBV29-1 and TRBJ2-5; no definite D call. Germline lookup yields CDR1 SQVTM and CDR2 ANQGSEA. Trimming removed 6 bases at V and 5 bases at J, with 13 bases between. CDR3 size: 12 residues. The CDR3 loop is CSVALFGETQYF. In DNA, the CDR3 is TGCAGCGTCGCCCTCTTTGGGGAGACCCAGTACTTC.

The chain links TRBV19 to TRBJ2-7; 7 bases map to TRBD1. The CDR3 spans 15 residues. With V trimmed by 3 bases and J by 4 bases, 9 bases remained unmatched. In germline, CDR1 is LNHDA, CDR2 SQIVND (reference sequence). CDR3 DNA: TGTGCCAGTAGTATTGTGGGACAGAATAGGTACGAGCAGTACTTC. Translation gives CASSIVGQNRYEQYF.

V is TRBV12-5 and J is TRBJ2-7, with TRBD1 as a possible D gene (6 bases). The CDR3 consists of 14 residues. Germline V gene sequence: CDR1 LGHNT, CDR2 FRNRAP. V was pared by 4 bases and J by 0 bases, with 10 bases between. This CDR3 is CASGWTASSYEQYF. The CDR3 nucleotides read TGTGCTAGTGGTTGGACAGCTAGCTCCTACGAGCAGTACTTC.